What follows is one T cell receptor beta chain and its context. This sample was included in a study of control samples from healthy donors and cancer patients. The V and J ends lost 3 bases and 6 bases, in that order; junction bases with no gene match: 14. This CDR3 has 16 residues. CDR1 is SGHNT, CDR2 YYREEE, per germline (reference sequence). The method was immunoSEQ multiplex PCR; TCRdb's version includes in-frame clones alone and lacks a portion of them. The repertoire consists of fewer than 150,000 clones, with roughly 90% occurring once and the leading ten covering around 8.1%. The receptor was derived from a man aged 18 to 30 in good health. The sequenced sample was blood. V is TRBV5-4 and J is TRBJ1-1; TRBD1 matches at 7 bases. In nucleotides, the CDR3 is TGTGCCAGCAGCTCAAAAAGTGGCAGGGGGGGAGCTGAAGCTTTCTTT. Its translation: CASSSKSGRGGAEAFF.